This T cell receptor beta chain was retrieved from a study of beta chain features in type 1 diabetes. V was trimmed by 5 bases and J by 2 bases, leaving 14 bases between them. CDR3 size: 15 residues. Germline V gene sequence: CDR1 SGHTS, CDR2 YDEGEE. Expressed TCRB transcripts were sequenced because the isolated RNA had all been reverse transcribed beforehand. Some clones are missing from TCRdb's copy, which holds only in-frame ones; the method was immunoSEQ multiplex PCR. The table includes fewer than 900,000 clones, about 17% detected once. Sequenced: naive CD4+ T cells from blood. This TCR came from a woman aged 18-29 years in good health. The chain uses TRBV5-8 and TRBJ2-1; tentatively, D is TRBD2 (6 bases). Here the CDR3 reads CASSQAGTPYNEQFF. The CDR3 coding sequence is TGTGCCAGCAGTCAAGCTGGGACTCCCTACAATGAGCAGTTCTTC. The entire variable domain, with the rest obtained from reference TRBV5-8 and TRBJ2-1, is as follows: EAGVTQSPTHLIKTRGQQATLRCSPISGHTSVYWYQQALGLGLQFLLWYDEGEERNRGNFPPRFSGRQFPNYSSELNVNALELEDSALYLCASSQAGTPYNEQFFGPGTRLTVL.